This T cell receptor (beta chain) derives from a study of blood T cell repertoires in COVID-19. This CDR3 region has 16 residues. Germline CDR1 reads SGHVS; CDR2 reads FNYEAQ. V dropped 6 bases and J dropped 5; count of bases not matched to a gene: 12. All recovered Cohort 3 donors got two negative PCRs, got clearance, or saw symptom resolution. In the original analysis: Estimates of nucleated cell counts were drawn from the amplification of reference gene primers. Measured with immunoSEQ multiplex PCR; TCRdb has only the in-frame clones, and not every one. V, J and clone size reflect that table, while D and trimming were determined from the DNA. The sample records about 480,000 clones, roughly 90% being singletons.

The clonotype was recovered from a woman aged 40 to 50 who had recovered from COVID-19. V and J are TRBV7-6 and TRBJ2-7, with 11 positions matching TRBD1. The sequencing input was PBMCs or T cells enriched from blood (not recorded which). The CDR3 nucleotides are TGTGCCAGCAGTCCATCCAGGGGGACAGGGGGACACGAGCAGTACTTC. It encodes CASSPSRGTGGHEQYF. The entire variable domain, with the rest obtained from reference TRBV7-6 and TRBJ2-7, is as follows: GAGVSQSPRYKVTKRGQDVALRCDPISGHVSLYWYRQALGQGPEFLTYFNYEAQQDKSGLPNDRFSAERPEGSISTLTIQRTEQRDSAMYRCASSPSRGTGGHEQYFGPGTRLTVT.